This record concerns one T cell receptor (beta chain) sequence. Exclusions: uncontrolled infection, other autoimmune disease, pregnancy, lactation. Orbital computed tomography, thyroid ultrasound, serum thyroxine and TRAb, and clinical symptoms together informed the diagnoses. RNA transcripts provided the source from which TCR beta CDR3 regions were amplified. The HTBI primer set drove a first-round RT-PCR of the TCR CDR3. Via MiXCR, TCRdb re-called the multiplex PCR reads, giving one row per CDR3 protein. The table records about 580,000 distinct CDR3 sequences, roughly 14% of them present only once. This sample stems from a study of T cells in Graves' hyperthyroidism and ophthalmopathy. Germline loops: CDR1 DFQATT, CDR2 SNEGSKA (reference sequence). The CDR3 covers 15 residues. V gave up 0 bases and J gave up 6 bases; unmatched junction bases: 8.

The clonotype comes from a woman aged 30 to 39 with Graves' hyperthyroidism that later progressed to Graves' ophthalmopathy. The sample taken for sequencing was blood. V is TRBV20-1 and J is TRBJ2-7, with TRBD1 matching over 10 bases. The CDR3, as DNA: TGCAGTGCTAGAGATGGGGACAGGGGAACCCGCGAGCAGTACTTC. Translation: CSARDGDRGTREQYF.